This T cell receptor (beta chain) is from a study of technical replicates of blood from a few donors. Sequenced by immunoSEQ multiplex PCR; TCRdb stores in-frame clones only, minus some. Of about 100,000 clones in the sample, 85% to 95% were seen once. Per germline, CDR1 WNHNN and CDR2 SYGVQD (reference sequence). The CDR3 has 12 amino acids. The V end was cut by 3 bases, the J end by 5 bases, with 6 bases between. The sequence derives from a human donor in good health. The source material was T cells isolated from PBMCs. The chain employs TRBV10-1 and TRBJ2-3; D not certain. The CDR3 DNA reads TGCGCCAGCAGTGACCTAGTAGATACGCAGTATTTT. Its translation is CASSDLVDTQYF.